These 20 T cell receptor beta chains came from one sample sequenced in a study of T cell repertoires in cytomegalovirus infection. TCRdb recomputed calls from the reads with MiXCR, one row per CDR3 protein. The profile shows approximately 490,000 distinct CDR3 sequences, about 11% of them singletons. The source material was PBMCs. All receptors come from a human donor in good health (CMV status not recorded). Some clones in this sample may be carry-over from other donors' samples.

This clonotype was seen only a few times. The rearrangement joins TRBV29-1 to TRBJ2-5; TRBD1 matches 8 bases. The CDR3 spans 14 residues. The germline V gene has CDR1 SQVTM and CDR2 ANQGSEA. Unmatched junction bases numbered 8, after V lost 6 bases and J lost 2 bases. The CDR3 loop reads CSVSGGQGQETQYF. CDR3 bases: TGCAGCGTCTCTGGTGGACAGGGACAAGAGACCCAGTACTTC.

The chain links TRBV28 to TRBJ2-7, with TRBD2 matching 11 bases. This CDR3 has 15 amino acids. V lost 6 bases, J lost 6 bases, and 10 bases stayed unmatched. CDR1 is MDHEN, CDR2 SYDVKM, per germline. CDR3 in DNA: TGTGCCAGCAGCTTACCCCCGGGACTAGCGGTCGAGCAGTACTTC. Translating it yields CASSLPPGLAVEQYF.

A few counts support this clonotype. The CDR3, as DNA: TGTGCCAGCAGCAGAGGGGATGGAAACACCATATATTTT. It specifies CASSRGDGNTIYF. The genes are TRBV5-6 and TRBJ1-3, with D perhaps TRBD1 (5 bases). This CDR3 region has 13 residues. Germline V gene lookup returns CDR1 SGHDT and CDR2 YYEEEE. Trimming left V 4 bases short and J 3 bases short, with 8 bases between.

This clonotype was recorded many times. V usage is TRBV20-1 and J usage is TRBJ1-2; 8 bases are a match to TRBD1. The V and J ends lost 4 bases and 3 bases, in that order; junction bases with no gene match: 7. Germline CDR1 reads DFQATT; CDR2 reads SNEGSKA (reference sequence). The CDR3 covers 14 residues. The DNA of the CDR3 is TGCAGTGCTATTGTTCAGGGGGCTCACTATGGCTACACCTTC. It yields the protein CSAIVQGAHYGYTF.

This clonotype came up many times. V and J are TRBV19 and TRBJ1-2; D call uncertain. Trimming left V 3 bases short and J 7 bases short, with 9 bases between. The CDR3 contains 12 residues. In germline, CDR1 is LNHDA, CDR2 SQIVND (reference sequence). Written as DNA, the CDR3 is TGTGCCAGTAGTATGTTAGAGGTTGGCTACACCTTC. As protein: CASSMLEVGYTF.

This clonotype has a count of ten or more. The chain joins TRBV7-2 to TRBJ1-2; TRBD1 aligns across 12 bases. The CDR3 contains 15 residues. Trimming cost V 5 bases and J 8 bases; bases outside gene matches: 9. Germline CDR1 reads SGHTA; CDR2 reads FQGNSA. The CDR3, as DNA: TGTGCCAGCAGCACCAGCCTGGGACAGGGGGCCGGCTACACCTTC. Encoded protein: CASSTSLGQGAGYTF. The whole variable domain, remainder taken from reference TRBV7-2 and TRBJ1-2, is GAGVSQSPSNKVTEKGKDVELRCDPISGHTALYWYRQSLGQGLEFLIYFQGNSAPDKSGLPSDRFSAERTGGSVSTLTIQRTQQEDSAVYLCASSTSLGQGAGYTFGSGTRLTVV.

This clonotype was detected many times. This sequence joins TRBV7-9 and TRBJ2-3; 9 bases align to TRBD1. The V gene's germline CDR1 is SEHNR and CDR2 FQNEAQ (reference sequence). V was pared by 5 bases and J by 3 bases, with 12 bases of the junction left unmatched. The CDR3 covers 17 residues. CDR3: CASSPAPGQGLTDTQYF. CDR3 nucleotide sequence: TGTGCCAGCAGCCCGGCTCCTGGACAGGGGCTTACAGATACGCAGTATTTT.

This clonotype has a count of ten or more. This chain uses TRBV5-1 with TRBJ2-1; possibly TRBD1 for D (5 bases). The V gene's germline CDR1 is SGHRS and CDR2 YFSETQ. The CDR3 consists of 13 residues. V was clipped by 0 bases and J by 8 bases, with 9 bases between them. The CDR3 DNA is TGCGCCAGCAGCTTGGGGACAAGGGATGAGCAGTTCTTC. This translates into CASSLGTRDEQFF.

The table lists this clonotype with a few counts. The rearrangement joins TRBV5-1 to TRBJ1-4; D perhaps matches TRBD1 (6 bases). Deletions cut 5 bases from V and 7 bases from J, with 15 bases between. Germline V CDR1 and CDR2: SGHRS, YFSETQ. This CDR3 has 14 amino acids. The CDR3 sequence: CASSDTGRSEKLFF. The CDR3 bases are TGCGCCAGCAGTGACACAGGGAGGAGTGAAAAACTGTTTTTT. Drawing the rest from reference TRBV5-1 and TRBJ1-4, the complete variable domain is KAGVTQTPRYLIKTRGQQVTLSCSPISGHRSVSWYQQTPGQGLQFLFEYFSETQRNKGNFPGRFSGRQFSNSRSEMNVSTLELGDSALYLCASSDTGRSEKLFFGSGTQLSVL.

This clonotype is termed medium-sized. The chain combines TRBV7-2 with TRBJ1-5; a possible D gene is TRBD1 (6 bases). The V gene lost 5 bases and the J gene lost 4 bases, with 15 bases spanning the gap. The CDR3 runs to 15 residues. Germline CDR1 is SGHTA and CDR2 is FQGNSA. The CDR3 loop reads CASSRQDSRNQPQHF. The CDR3 DNA reads TGTGCCAGCAGCCGGCAGGACAGCCGGAATCAGCCCCAGCATTTT. Using reference TRBV7-2 and TRBJ1-5 for the parts outside the CDR3, the full variable domain is GAGVSQSPSNKVTEKGKDVELRCDPISGHTALYWYRQSLGQGLEFLIYFQGNSAPDKSGLPSDRFSAERTGGSVSTLTIQRTQQEDSAVYLCASSRQDSRNQPQHFGDGTRLSIL.

J is TRBJ1-4 and V is TRBV5-1; 9 bases line up with TRBD1. This CDR3 region has 15 residues. The germline V gene has CDR1 SGHRS and CDR2 YFSETQ. V lost 4 bases and J lost 7; bases outside the gene matches: 8. CDR3 DNA: TGCGCCAGCAGCACCTCGGGACAGGGCGGTGAAAAACTGTTTTTT. It specifies CASSTSGQGGEKLFF.

In its sample, this clonotype was seen many times. The gene calls are TRBV7-6 and TRBJ2-3, with TRBD2 as a possible D gene (5 bases). Germline CDR1 reads SGHVS; CDR2 reads FNYEAQ. V was cut by 2 bases and J by 2 bases, with 14 bases left in between. The CDR3 length is 16 residues. CDR3 sequence: CASSLRENQYTDTQYF. In nucleotides, the CDR3 is TGTGCCAGCAGCTTAAGGGAGAACCAATACACAGATACGCAGTATTTT.

This clonotype was detected many times. The chain carries TRBV20-1 and TRBJ1-1; no definite D call. CDR1 and CDR2 from the germline V gene are DFQATT and SNEGSKA (reference sequence). Trimming removed 6 bases at V and 0 bases at J, with 11 bases between. This CDR3 has 13 residues. The CDR3 region is CSARVSVNTEAFF. The CDR3, as DNA: TGCAGTGCCCGGGTCAGTGTGAACACTGAAGCTTTCTTT.

This clonotype was recorded many times. CDR3 coding DNA: TGTGCCAGCAGCCGCGGGACAGGGAATCAGCCCCAGCATTTT. This sequence encodes CASSRGTGNQPQHF. The V call is TRBV6-5, the J call TRBJ1-5; TRBD1 aligns across 9 bases. Germline CDR1 reads MNHEY; CDR2 reads SVGAGI. V dropped 6 bases and J dropped 4; count of bases not matched to a gene: 4. This CDR3 is built from 14 residues.

This clonotype was recorded many times. The rearrangement joins TRBV29-1 to TRBJ2-5, with 12 bases matching TRBD2. There are 17 residues in the CDR3. The germline V gene has CDR1 SQVTM and CDR2 ANQGSEA. The trim removed 3 bases at V and 3 bases at J, leaving 11 bases unmatched. The DNA of the CDR3 is TGCAGCGTTGAGTTAACCAGACTAGCGGGAGAGGAAGAGACCCAGTACTTC. Its protein product is CSVELTRLAGEEETQYF.

V gene TRBV7-6 combines with J gene TRBJ1-1; D gene unclear. The CDR3 spans 14 residues. Trimming left V 0 bases short and J 3 bases short, with 8 bases between. Germline CDR1 SGHVS, CDR2 FNYEAQ. The CDR3 here is CASSLAGPDTEAFF. The CDR3 nucleotides are TGTGCCAGCAGCTTAGCGGGCCCGGACACTGAAGCTTTCTTT.

This clonotype showed up many times. CDR3 protein: CASSPRTAGELFF. The CDR3 DNA is TGTGCCAGCAGTCCCAGGACTGCCGGGGAGCTGTTTTTT. J is TRBJ2-2 and V is TRBV6-1, with TRBD2 as a possible D gene (5 bases). Germline CDR1 MNHNS, CDR2 SASEGT. V gave up 5 bases and J gave up 6 bases, with 10 bases separating them. The CDR3 has 13 residues.

This clonotype was seen repeatedly, ten times or more. The V gene is TRBV29-1, the J gene TRBJ2-1, with 10 bases fitting TRBD1. V shed 7 bases and J 8 bases; nucleotides not matched to a gene: 8. The CDR3 spans 13 residues. Germline values: CDR1 SQVTM, CDR2 ANQGSEA. The CDR3 spells CSARDRGFDEQFF. In DNA, the CDR3 is TGCAGCGCACGGGACAGGGGATTCGATGAGCAGTTCTTC.

This clonotype was counted ten times or more. The V call is TRBV28, the J call TRBJ1-2; TRBD1 agrees at 8 bases. Germline CDR1 reads MDHEN; CDR2 reads SYDVKM. The CDR3 length is 15 residues. V was clipped by 3 bases and J by 3 bases; unmatched bases: 6. The CDR3 spells CASSLSGTGDYGYTF. The DNA for the CDR3 is TGTGCCAGCAGTTTGTCTGGGACAGGAGACTATGGCTACACCTTC.

This clonotype was detected only once. This chain joins TRBV5-1 and TRBJ1-6; no definite D call. Germline-derived CDR1 and CDR2 are SGHRS and YFSETQ. Trimming removed 0 bases from V and 8 bases from J, with 12 bases in between. This CDR3 spans 15 amino acids. CDR3 nucleotide sequence: TGCGCCAGCAGCTTGGCCGGGCATGGGTATTCACCCCTCCACTTT. Translation: CASSLAGHGYSPLHF. The whole variable domain, remainder taken from reference TRBV5-1 and TRBJ1-6, is KAGVTQTPRYLIKTRGQQVTLSCSPISGHRSVSWYQQTPGQGLQFLFEYFSETQRNKGNFPGRFSGRQFSNSRSEMNVSTLELGDSALYLCASSLAGHGYSPLHFGNGTRLTVT.